The rows below give T cell receptor beta chains drawn from one sample of a study of blood T cell repertoires in COVID-19. Only in-frame clones appear in the TCRdb table, and some are missing; sequencing was by immunoSEQ multiplex PCR. Of tens of thousands of clones in the sample, 83% were seen once. Sequenced: peripheral blood. These receptors all stem from a man aged 40-49 years with acute or convalescent COVID-19. The CDR3 runs from the conserved cysteine through the conserved F or W. D genes are given only for firm matches. Part of the rows lack a size; the others show once, few, many or a class for expanded clones.

clone_size: -
v_call: TRBV19
j_call: TRBJ1-3
d_call: -
cdr3_aa: CASSIGPPVENTIYF
cdr3_nt: TGTGCCAGTAGTATCGGTCCACCCGTCGAAAACACCATATATTTT

clone_size: -
v_call: TRBV6-1
j_call: TRBJ1-1
d_call: -
cdr3_aa: CASSEYGTEAFF
cdr3_nt: TGTGCCAGCAGTGAATACGGGACTGAAGCTTTCTTT

clone_size: -
v_call: TRBV15
j_call: TRBJ1-4
d_call: -
cdr3_aa: CATSTTGINEKLFF
cdr3_nt: TGTGCCACCTCAACCACAGGGATTAATGAAAAACTGTTTTTT

clone_size: -
v_call: TRBV6-6
j_call: TRBJ1-5
d_call: TRBD1
cdr3_aa: CASRWGQGNDQPQHF
cdr3_nt: TGTGCCAGCAGGTGGGGACAGGGGAACGATCAGCCCCAGCATTTT

clone_size: -
v_call: TRBV11-2
j_call: TRBJ2-3
d_call: -
cdr3_aa: CASSHTDTQYF
cdr3_nt: TGTGCCAGCAGCCACACAGATACGCAGTATTTT

clone_size: -
v_call: TRBV19
j_call: TRBJ2-2
d_call: TRBD1
cdr3_aa: CASSPDRGQTGELFF
cdr3_nt: TGTGCCAGTAGTCCGGACAGGGGACAAACCGGGGAGCTGTTTTTT

clone_size: -
v_call: TRBV4-1
j_call: TRBJ1-2
d_call: TRBD1
cdr3_aa: CASSGLMVGTENPPRGGYTF
cdr3_nt: TGCGCCAGCAGCGGACTCATGGTAGGGACAGAGAACCCACCACGGGGAGGCTACACCTTC

clone_size: -
v_call: TRBV7-9
j_call: TRBJ2-5
d_call: TRBD2
cdr3_aa: CASSPTSGGETQYF
cdr3_nt: TGTGCCAGCTCCCCGACTAGCGGGGGGGAGACCCAGTACTTC

clone_size: -
v_call: TRBV7-8
j_call: TRBJ2-1
d_call: -
cdr3_aa: CASSLDLSTSYNEQFF
cdr3_nt: TGTGCCAGCAGCTTAGATCTTAGCACTTCCTACAATGAGCAGTTCTTC

clone_size: once
v_call: TRBV30
j_call: TRBJ1-6
d_call: TRBD1
cdr3_aa: CACLLRDRVNSPLHF
cdr3_nt: TGTGCCTGCCTACTCCGGGACAGGGTTAATTCACCCCTCCACTTT

clone_size: -
v_call: TRBV11-3
j_call: TRBJ2-3
d_call: TRBD1
cdr3_aa: CASSLYTSGTGRDTQYF
cdr3_nt: TGTGCCAGCAGCTTATACACATCCGGGACAGGTAGAGATACGCAGTATTTT

clone_size: -
v_call: TRBV7-2
j_call: TRBJ2-7
d_call: -
cdr3_aa: CASSFSQISSYEQYF
cdr3_nt: TGTGCCAGCAGCTTTTCACAGATTAGCTCCTACGAGCAGTACTTC

clone_size: -
v_call: TRBV21-1
j_call: TRBJ1-6
d_call: -
cdr3_aa: CASSKERSTRENSPLHF
cdr3_nt: TGTGCCAGCAGCAAAGAGAGGTCAACAAGGGAGAATTCACCCCTCCACTTT

clone_size: -
v_call: TRBV28
j_call: TRBJ2-5
d_call: TRBD2
cdr3_aa: CASRRMGTSNAQYF
cdr3_nt: TGTGCCAGCAGACGAATGGGGACTAGTAATGCCCAGTACTTC

clone_size: -
v_call: TRBV5-4
j_call: TRBJ1-1
d_call: -
cdr3_aa: CASSLPPRVPEAFF
cdr3_nt: TGTGCCAGCAGCTTGCCTCCCAGGGTACCTGAAGCTTTCTTT

clone_size: -
v_call: TRBV11-2
j_call: TRBJ2-5
d_call: -
cdr3_aa: CASSLGRGGGVSQETQYF
cdr3_nt: TGTGCCAGCAGCTTAGGAAGGGGAGGCGGAGTAAGCCAAGAGACCCAGTACTTC

clone_size: -
v_call: TRBV30
j_call: TRBJ1-3
d_call: -
cdr3_aa: CAWSGPGSGNTIYF
cdr3_nt: TGTGCCTGGAGTGGTCCAGGCTCTGGAAACACCATATATTTT

clone_size: -
v_call: TRBV3-1/TRBV3-2
j_call: TRBJ1-3
d_call: TRBD1
cdr3_aa: CASTQAMTGSGNTIYF
cdr3_nt: TGTGCCAGCACCCAAGCCATGACAGGGAGTGGGAACACCATATATTTT

clone_size: -
v_call: TRBV19
j_call: TRBJ1-5
d_call: -
cdr3_aa: CASSTPRLRDGGWAQHF
cdr3_nt: TGTGCCAGTAGTACCCCTCGTCTAAGGGACGGGGGTTGGGCCCAGCATTTT

clone_size: -
v_call: TRBV4-1
j_call: TRBJ1-2
d_call: TRBD1
cdr3_aa: CASSQWTGDNYGYTF
cdr3_nt: TGCGCCAGCAGCCAATGGACAGGGGATAACTATGGCTACACCTTC

clone_size: -
v_call: TRBV11-2
j_call: TRBJ2-2
d_call: -
cdr3_aa: CASSLGTGDTGELFF
cdr3_nt: TGTGCCAGCAGCTTAGGTACCGGAGACACCGGGGAGCTGTTTTTT

clone_size: -
v_call: TRBV5-3
j_call: TRBJ2-3
d_call: TRBD2
cdr3_aa: CARSGGVLPDTQYF
cdr3_nt: TGTGCCAGAAGCGGGGGGGTCCTTCCAGATACGCAGTATTTT

clone_size: few
v_call: TRBV7-6
j_call: TRBJ2-3
d_call: -
cdr3_aa: CASSLGGGPTDTQYF
cdr3_nt: TGTGCCAGCAGCTTAGGTGGAGGGCCCACAGATACGCAGTATTTT

clone_size: -
v_call: TRBV2
j_call: TRBJ1-3
d_call: -
cdr3_aa: CASSEGIDSSGNTIYF
cdr3_nt: TGTGCCAGCAGTGAAGGTATAGATAGCTCTGGAAACACCATATATTTT